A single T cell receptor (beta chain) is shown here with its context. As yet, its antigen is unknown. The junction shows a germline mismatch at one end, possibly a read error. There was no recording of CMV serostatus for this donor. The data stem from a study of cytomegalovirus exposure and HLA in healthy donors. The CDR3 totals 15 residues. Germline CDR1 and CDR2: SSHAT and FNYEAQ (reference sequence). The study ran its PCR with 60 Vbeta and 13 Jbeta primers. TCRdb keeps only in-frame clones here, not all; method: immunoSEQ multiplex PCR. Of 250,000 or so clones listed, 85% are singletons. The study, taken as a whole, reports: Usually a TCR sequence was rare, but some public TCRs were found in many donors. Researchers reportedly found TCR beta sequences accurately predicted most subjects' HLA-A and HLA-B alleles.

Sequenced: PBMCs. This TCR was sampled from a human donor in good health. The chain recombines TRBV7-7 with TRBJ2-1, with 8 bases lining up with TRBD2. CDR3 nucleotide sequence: TGTGCTAGCAGCCCCTCCGGGGGGGCTGACAATGAGCAGTTCTTC. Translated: CASSPSGGADNEQFF.